Below are 20 T cell receptor beta chains sequenced from a single sample in a study of shared clonotypes between healthy human individuals. TCRdb's copy holds only in-frame clones and misses some; the assay was immunoSEQ multiplex PCR. The data contain 1.4 million or so clones, 98% of them singletons. Sequencing was carried out using naive CD4+ T cells sorted from blood. This sample's subset: CD45RA+ positively selected. The receptor set was obtained from a man under 40 in good health.

The V and J genes are TRBV10-3 and TRBJ2-6; TRBD2 might be the D (5 bases). This CDR3 region has 17 residues. Germline V lookup: CDR1 ENHRY, CDR2 SYGVKD. Trimming removed 4 bases at V and 0 bases at J, with 13 bases between. CDR3 amino acids: CAISGRGILSGANVLTF. The DNA of the CDR3 is TGTGCCATCAGTGGTCGGGGAATCCTCTCTGGGGCCAACGTCCTGACTTTC.

To note about this clone: Other nucleotide sequences from this sample produce the same CDR3. This chain connects TRBV18 to TRBJ2-3; D not certain. Trimming took 3 bases from V and 6 from J, leaving 10 bases between them. CDR3 length: 13 amino acids. In germline, CDR1 is KGHSH, CDR2 LQKENI. The CDR3 region has the DNA TGTGCCAGCTCACCTCTGAGCTTGGATACGCAGTATTTT. It codes for CASSPLSLDTQYF.

The V and J genes are TRBV27 and TRBJ2-3; D is tentatively TRBD1 or TRBD2 (5 bases each). The CDR3 is 13 amino acids. The germline V and J ends were trimmed by 11 bases and 5 bases, with 17 bases remaining between them. Germline values: CDR1 MNHEY, CDR2 SMNVEV (reference sequence). CDR3: CAWRRQGRDTQYF. The CDR3 nucleotides read TGTGCCTGGAGGAGGCAGGGACGAGATACGCAGTATTTT.

In the case of this clone: Additional DNA sequences in this sample encode the identical CDR3. The rearrangement joins TRBV9 to TRBJ2-3; D not resolved. Between the trimmed V and J ends, which lost 0 bases and 3 bases, there was a span of 5 bases. The length of the CDR3 is 13 residues. The germline gives CDR1 SGDLS, CDR2 YYNGEE. CDR3 residues: CASSVAGTDTQYF. The CDR3, as DNA: TGTGCCAGCAGCGTAGCAGGAACAGATACGCAGTATTTT.

The chain couples TRBV4-1 to TRBJ2-2; D is unclear. Looked up from germline, CDR1 is MGHRA and CDR2 is YSYEKL. The CDR3 loop spans 15 amino acids. Trimming pared 0 bases from V and 1 base from J, leaving 6 bases between. The CDR3, as DNA: TGCGCCAGCAGCCAAGACGGGTTGAACACCGGGGAGCTGTTTTTT. Protein product: CASSQDGLNTGELFF.

As regards this clone: Other DNA variants within this sample encode the same CDR3. This rearrangement joins TRBV5-1 to TRBJ2-5, with 11 bases fitting TRBD2. The V gene end was trimmed by 0 bases and the J gene end by 4 bases; junction bases not matched to a gene: 2. The CDR3 extends over 15 amino acids. Germline V gene sequence: CDR1 SGHRS, CDR2 YFSETQ. The CDR3 bases are TGCGCCAGCAGCTTGGCCCTAGCGGGAGGAGAGACCCAGTACTTC. The encoded protein is CASSLALAGGETQYF.

This chain connects TRBV2 to TRBJ2-5; TRBD1 aligns across 7 bases. Losses at the gene ends were 7 bases for V and 5 bases for J; bases not matched to a gene: 7. The CDR3 consists of 13 residues. In germline, CDR1 is SNHLY, CDR2 FYNNEI. The CDR3 DNA sequence: TGTGCCAGCAACCTAAAGGGGGCTGAGACCCAGTACTTC. It translates to CASNLKGAETQYF.

The chain uses TRBV5-5 and TRBJ1-1, with no clear D. This CDR3 has 16 residues. V lost 0 bases and J 0 bases, leaving 12 bases between the germline ends. Looked up from germline, CDR1 is SGHKS and CDR2 is YYEKEE (reference sequence). CDR3 nucleotide sequence: TGTGCCAGCAGCTTGGTGCCAGGTCGCATGAACACTGAAGCTTTCTTT. Protein: CASSLVPGRMNTEAFF. The whole variable domain, filled in from reference TRBV5-5 and TRBJ1-1, reads DAGVTQSPTHLIKTRGQQVTLRCSPISGHKSVSWYQQVLGQGPQFIFQYYEKEERGRGNFPDRFSARQFPNYSSELNVNALLLGDSALYLCASSLVPGRMNTEAFFGQGTRLTVV.

This chain links TRBV6-4 with TRBJ2-1; D not resolved. Germline CDR1 is MRHNA and CDR2 is SNTAGT. The ends were cut back, 1 base at V and 5 bases at J, with 3 bases in the middle. CDR3 size: 12 residues. The CDR3 DNA is TGTGCCAGCAGTGACTTGGACAATGAGCAGTTCTTC. Its translation: CASSDLDNEQFF.

CDR3 DNA sequence: TGTGCCAGCAACATAGCAGGTACAGATACGCAGTATTTT. The encoded protein is CASNIAGTDTQYF. The rearrangement links TRBV2 to TRBJ2-3; D call uncertain. Trimming removed 7 bases from V and 3 bases from J, with 11 bases in between. CDR3 length: 13 amino acids. Germline V gene data show CDR1 as SNHLY and CDR2 as FYNNEI. Using reference TRBV2 and TRBJ2-3 for the parts outside the CDR3, the full variable domain is EPEVTQTPSHQVTQMGQEVILRCVPISNHLYFYWYRQILGQKVEFLVSFYNNEISEKSEIFDDQFSVERPDGSNFTLKIRSTKLEDSAMYFCASNIAGTDTQYFGPGTRLTVL.

A single count supports this clone. This chain uses TRBV14 with TRBJ2-7; 7 nucleotides line up with TRBD1. CDR3 length equals 15 residues. The ends lost 1 base at V and 5 bases at J; junction bases unmatched: 8. In germline, CDR1 is SGHDN, CDR2 FVKESK. Here the CDR3 reads CASSQVTGFLDEQYF. CDR3 sequence (DNA): TGTGCCAGCAGCCAAGTGACAGGGTTTTTGGACGAGCAGTACTTC.

The chain combines TRBV9 with TRBJ1-1; D not resolved. This CDR3 spans 12 amino acids. CDR1 is SGDLS and CDR2 is YYNGEE in the germline V gene. Between the trimmed V and J ends, which lost 5 bases and 1 base, there was a span of 6 bases. CDR3 in amino acids: CASRSKNTEAFF. CDR3 bases: TGTGCCAGCAGAAGTAAGAACACTGAAGCTTTCTTT. Combining the CDR3 with reference TRBV9 and TRBJ1-1 gives the whole variable domain DSGVTQTPKHLITATGQRVTLRCSPRSGDLSVYWYQQSLDQGLQFLIQYYNGEERAKGNILERFSAQQFPDLHSELNLSSLELGDSALYFCASRSKNTEAFFGQGTRLTVV.

Details on this clone: This same CDR3 is encoded by further DNA sequences in the sample. CDR3 in amino acids: CASSPNRGDEQYF. The CDR3, as DNA: TGTGCCAGCTCACCGAACAGAGGGGACGAGCAGTACTTC. The chain has TRBV18 and TRBJ2-7, with D perhaps being TRBD1 or TRBD2 (5 bases each). Trimming took off 3 bases at V and 5 bases at J, with 11 bases between the two ends. Germline V CDR1 and CDR2: KGHSH, LQKENI. The CDR3 covers 13 residues.

The V gene is TRBV18, the J gene TRBJ1-3; no firm D call. V was shortened by 2 bases and J by 0 bases, with 14 bases between the two germline ends. Germline V gene sequence: CDR1 KGHSH, CDR2 LQKENI. This CDR3 comprises 17 residues. In DNA, the CDR3 is TGTGCCAGCTCACCAAAAGCTGCGGGAAACTCTGGAAACACCATATATTTT. This codes for CASSPKAAGNSGNTIYF.

As concerns this clone: The sample has other DNA sequences that encode this CDR3 too. The genes are TRBV5-1 and TRBJ2-5, with D tentatively TRBD1 (5 bases). The CDR3 contains 14 residues. Germline loops: CDR1 SGHRS, CDR2 YFSETQ. Trimming shortened V by 0 bases and J by 1 base, and 7 bases separated the two germline ends. In DNA, the CDR3 is TGCGCCAGCAGCTTGGAGGGGCGCCAAGAGACCCAGTACTTC. This encodes CASSLEGRQETQYF.

This sequence joins TRBV6-1 and TRBJ2-7, with D perhaps matching TRBD2 (6 bases). The germline CDR1 and CDR2 sequences are MNHNS and SASEGT. V was pared by 5 bases and J by 0 bases, with 11 bases between. The CDR3 is 14 residues long. The CDR3 bases are TGTGCCAGCAGTCGGCAGGAGGGCTCCTACGAGCAGTACTTC. Amino acids: CASSRQEGSYEQYF.

The chain joins TRBV5-1 to TRBJ2-2; 10 bases line up with TRBD2. This CDR3 region has 15 residues. Per germline, CDR1 SGHRS and CDR2 YFSETQ. V shed 5 bases, J shed 4 bases, and the junction held 5 bases outside the gene matches. The CDR3 is CASRVLAGVTGELFF. The CDR3 DNA reads as TGCGCCAGCAGAGTGCTAGCGGGAGTCACCGGGGAGCTGTTTTTT.

V usage is TRBV18 and J usage is TRBJ1-2; D uncertain. The CDR3 extends over 14 amino acids. Germline values: CDR1 KGHSH, CDR2 LQKENI. V shed 6 bases and J shed 8 bases, with 19 bases lying between them. The CDR3 here is CASSSYLGEDGYTF. The CDR3, as DNA: TGTGCCAGCTCTAGTTATTTGGGAGAAGACGGCTACACCTTC.

The V and J genes are TRBV7-6 and TRBJ2-5; D remains unclear. The V end lost 3 bases, the J end lost 2 bases, and 10 bases lay between the germline ends. The germline gives CDR1 SGHVS, CDR2 FNYEAQ. The CDR3 covers 14 residues. CDR3 region: CASSFSQGQETQYF. For the CDR3, the DNA is TGTGCCAGCAGCTTTTCCCAAGGACAAGAGACCCAGTACTTC.

The chain is built from TRBV5-1 and TRBJ2-4; 8 bases fit TRBD1. Trimming took 4 bases from V and 0 from J; bases not matched to a gene: 3. This CDR3 has 15 residues. Germline V gene lookup returns CDR1 SGHRS and CDR2 YFSETQ. In DNA form, the CDR3 reads TGCGCCAGCAGCGGAGGACAGGGAGCCAAAAACATTCAGTACTTC. Protein sequence: CASSGGQGAKNIQYF.